This T cell receptor (beta chain) came from a study of graft-versus-host responses after intestinal transplantation (dated by TCRdb to 2020 to 2023). Looking at the study overall: Multivisceral, liver-intestinal, or isolated intestinal transplants were received by the recipients. Every recipient was given anti-thymocyte globulin induction, followed by 2 to 4 years of maintenance tacrolimus and steroids. Graft-versus-host and host-versus-graft alloreactive T cell clones were tracked in the graft, circulation and bone marrow after intestinal transplantation using bulk TCR-beta CDR3 sequencing. Alloreactive clones were identified by sequencing pre-transplant mixed lymphocyte reaction products and comparing them with unstimulated pre-transplant donor and recipient T cells. The cohort enrolled 20 to 30 intestinal transplant recipients, one of whom was a retransplant, and a few patients without pretransplant specimens were excluded. Donor T cell macrochimerism was defined as a peak of at least 4% donor T cells among recipient peripheral blood mononuclear cells. Instead of going to the commercial service, samples from a few later patients were sequenced in-house on an Illumina MiSeq and processed with MiXCR. The paper as a whole reports these results and caveats: The conclusions were limited by the relatively low number and heterogeneity of the intestinal transplant patients. GvH clones were detected in recipient bone marrow, and some of these GvH clones were observed earlier in ileal mucosa or blood, consistent with an intestinal mucosal origin. Peak levels of circulating GvH clones were associated with declines in HvG clones early after transplant. Patients with donor T cell macrochimerism had high GvH to HvG T cell clonal ratios in their allografts.

The method behind the library was the immunoSEQ multiplex PCR assay. For most patients, high-throughput TCR-beta CDR3 sequencing of genomic DNA was performed by Adaptive Biotechnologies. The source study handled its data this way. TCR sequencing data were retrieved from Adaptive's ImmunoSEQ software for some 19 patients, whereas a few other patients were processed with MiXCR and VDJtools. Because the origin of CDR3 nucleotide sequences shared between donor and recipient could not be assigned, those sequences were removed. To be classed as alloreactive, a clone needed at least 2-fold expansion over unstimulated cells and a minimum CFSE-low frequency of 0.002% (template counts) or 0.001% (read counts). Mappable clones were those detected in sequenced pre-transplant spleen, lymph node, or MLR CFSE-low populations of the donor or recipient. Cumulative frequency of alloreactive clones was calculated as a percentage of all sequences weighted by copy number. The source is immuneACCESS, and TCRdb retained only in-frame sequences with V and J called. Part of the clones is not carried over; for the studies checked, unresolved V genes explain less than half of this, and the remainder is unexplained. V and J calls plus clone size are reproduced from that table; the DNA served to infer D and trimming. The sample table shows tens of thousands of clones, and roughly 87% are seen once. The ten largest clones take up just over 5% of the sample.

This clone was found once. Which antigen it targets is not known. Per-nucleotide qualities are absent, and no much larger clonotype sits a single base away. The CDR3 sequence holds 16 residues, the cysteine and phenylalanine included. Of the read, only the CDR3 DNA is kept; its 48 bases are in frame from base 1. CDR1 WSHSY and CDR2 SAAADI were looked up in the germline V gene. Trimming at the junction amounts to 3 bases on V and 5 bases on J, and the germline ends lie 20 bases apart. In the first month after transplant, blood samples were collected up to 4 times, and after that at least monthly when available.

The sequenced sample was PBMCs, obtained around 68 days after intestinal transplantation. The V and J segments used are TRBV10-2 and TRBJ2-7; TRBD1 might be the D gene, on 5 matching bases. This TCR derives from a human patient who received an intestinal transplant, so some T cells may come from the graft donor. The DNA reads as follows: TGCGCCAGCAGTGACCTCGAGCGCCCAGGGCCCCACGAGCAGTACTTC. Its protein product is CASSDLERPGPHEQYF.